This entry is about one TCR beta chain. The antigen is not known. Researchers report isolating at least 7 million PBMCs per sample. The data were obtained in a study of blood T cells in healthy people across ages. Study-wide context: For every two T cells, template switching captured about one barcoded beta molecule.

Through a sample-barcoded 5' primer and a J-beta primer mix, a second PCR was run for roughly 6 to 11 cycles. Each cDNA molecule carried a tag from a template-switch adaptor that contained 12 random nucleotides. TCRdb re-called the 5' RACE reads through MiXCR, storing one row per CDR3 protein. There are roughly 800,000 distinct CDR3 sequences in the sample; 58% occur only once, and about 20% lies in the top ten. Study observations and caveats: Long-lived donors had more naive CD4+ cells and higher diversity than aged donors.

CDR3 size: 13 residues. Germline values: CDR1 MNHNS, CDR2 SASEGT. The V gene lost 6 bases and the J gene lost 8 bases, with 16 bases spanning the gap. The sequence was obtained from a man aged 25-45 years in good health. The sequenced material came from blood. This chain joins TRBV6-1 and TRBJ1-2, with TRBD1 as a possible D gene (6 bases). CDR3 sequence: CASRDSWASGYTF. Written as DNA, the CDR3 is TGTGCCAGCAGGGACAGCTGGGCTAGCGGCTACACCTTC.